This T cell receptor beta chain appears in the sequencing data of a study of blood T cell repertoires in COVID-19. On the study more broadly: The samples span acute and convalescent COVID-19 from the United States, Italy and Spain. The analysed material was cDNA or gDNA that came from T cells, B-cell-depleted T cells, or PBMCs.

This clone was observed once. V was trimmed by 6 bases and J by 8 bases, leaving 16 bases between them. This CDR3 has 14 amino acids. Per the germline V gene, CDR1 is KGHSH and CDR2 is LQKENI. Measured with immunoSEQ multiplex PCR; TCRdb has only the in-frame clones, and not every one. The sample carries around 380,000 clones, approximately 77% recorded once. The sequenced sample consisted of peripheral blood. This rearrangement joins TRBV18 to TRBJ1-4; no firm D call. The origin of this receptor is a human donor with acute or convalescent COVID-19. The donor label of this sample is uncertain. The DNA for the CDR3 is TGTGCCAGCTCTCTGGGAGGAGGCGGAGAAAAACTGTTTTTT. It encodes CASSLGGGGEKLFF.